What follows describes a single T cell receptor (beta chain). Its antigen is not identified. Germline V gives CDR1 SEHNR, CDR2 FQNEAQ (reference sequence). The length of the CDR3 is 14 residues. The trim removed 4 bases at V and 9 bases at J, leaving 10 bases unmatched. These data belong to a study of T cell repertoires in cytomegalovirus infection. About the study: As its CMV epitopes, the study selected recently identified HLA-C-restricted and well-studied HLA-B-restricted targets. Matching HLA type, along with CMV infection, was indicated by public TCR beta signatures. Study-wide results and limits: HLA-C-restricted CMV-specific TCR beta clonotypes prevailed in the ex vivo response. Identification of carriers of CMV plus the relevant HLA was performed using cumulative public TCR beta family frequency.

TCRdb reanalysed the reads using MiXCR and keeps one entry per CDR3 protein. Among fewer than 850,000 distinct CDR3 sequences listed, approximately 32% were seen once. The sample was cultured CD8+ T cells from PBMCs, taken from culture after CMV antigen stimulation. The source is a human donor in good health (CMV status not recorded). Some clones in this sample may be carry-over from other donors' samples. The V gene is TRBV7-9, the J gene TRBJ2-3; 7 bases line up with TRBD1. CDR3: CASSYDRAIETQYF. CDR3 coding DNA: TGTGCCAGCAGCTACGACAGGGCCATAGAGACGCAGTATTTT.